This T cell receptor beta chain was captured in a study of OX40 agonist ivuxolimab in advanced cancers. Only in-frame clones appear in the TCRdb table, and some are missing; sequencing was by immunoSEQ multiplex PCR. This sample yields 50,000 to 70,000 clones, of which 85% are seen a single time; roughly 3.5% belongs to the top ten. This CDR3 is built from 14 residues. V lost 5 bases and J 3 bases, leaving 14 bases between the germline ends. In germline, CDR1 is SNHLY, CDR2 FYNNEI. Collection of blood occurred at baseline, at cycle 4 day 1, and at cycle 7 day 1. The chain joins TRBV2 to TRBJ2-7; tentatively, D is TRBD1 or TRBD2 (5 bases each). The input for sequencing was CD4+ or CD8+ T cells sorted from blood, taken in a trial of the OX40 agonist ivuxolimab. The sequence was obtained from an adult with an advanced solid tumor such as melanoma, head and neck, liver or kidney cancer. The CDR3 nucleotides are TGTGCCAGCAGTCCTAGCAGGGCTAGCTACGAGCAGTACTTC. Translating it yields CASSPSRASYEQYF.